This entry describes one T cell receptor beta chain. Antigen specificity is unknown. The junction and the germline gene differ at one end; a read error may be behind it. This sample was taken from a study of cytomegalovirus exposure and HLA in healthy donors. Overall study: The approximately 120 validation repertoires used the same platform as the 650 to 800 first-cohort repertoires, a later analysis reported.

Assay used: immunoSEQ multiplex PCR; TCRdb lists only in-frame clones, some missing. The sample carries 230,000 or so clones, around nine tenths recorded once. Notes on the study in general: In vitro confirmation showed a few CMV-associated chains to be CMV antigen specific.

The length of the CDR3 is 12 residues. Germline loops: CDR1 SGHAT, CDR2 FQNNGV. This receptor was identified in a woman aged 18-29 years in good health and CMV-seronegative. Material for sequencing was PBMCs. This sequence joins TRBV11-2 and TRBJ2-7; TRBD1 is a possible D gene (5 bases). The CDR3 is CASSLDSYEQYF. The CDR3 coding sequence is TGTGCCAGCAGCCTAGACAGCTACGAGCAGTACTTC.